Below, 3 T cell receptor beta chains from the same sample are listed, as sequenced in a study of T cells in Graves' hyperthyroidism and ophthalmopathy. Template material for amplifying TCR beta CDR3 regions consisted of RNA transcripts. HTBI primers drove first-round RT-PCR of the TCR CDR3. TCRdb used MiXCR to reprocess the multiplex PCR reads, holding one entry per CDR3 protein. The sample has around 340,000 distinct CDR3 sequences; about 15% are singletons. The sample taken for sequencing was blood. The receptors derive from a woman under 40 with Graves' hyperthyroidism that later progressed to Graves' ophthalmopathy.

This clonotype was observed many times. This chain connects TRBV3-1 to TRBJ1-1; D possibly corresponds to TRBD1 (5 bases). Trimming shortened V by 4 bases and J by 0 bases, and 9 bases separated the two germline ends. CDR1 LGHDT and CDR2 YNNKEL come from the germline V gene (reference sequence). This CDR3 is 14 amino acids long. The CDR3 sequence is CASSPRAMNTEAFF. The CDR3 nucleotides read TGTGCCAGCAGCCCCAGGGCCATGAACACTGAAGCTTTCTTT.

This clonotype was observed at least ten times. The genes are TRBV6-1 and TRBJ2-1; D gene uncertain. This CDR3 spans 14 amino acids. Germline V gene sequence: CDR1 MNHNS, CDR2 SASEGT. Trimming shortened V by 5 bases and J by 5 bases, and 13 bases separated the two germline ends. The CDR3 region is CASSPQTGNNEQFF. CDR3 nucleotides: TGTGCCAGCAGTCCTCAGACTGGAAACAATGAGCAGTTCTTC.

This clonotype was recorded many times. The genes are TRBV6-1 and TRBJ2-7; 10 bases match TRBD2. V was clipped by 4 bases and J by 4 bases; unmatched bases: 10. Germline values: CDR1 MNHNS, CDR2 SASEGT. This CDR3 comprises 16 residues. The CDR3 region has the DNA TGTGCCAGCAGTGCCGCTAGCGGGAGATGGTTTTACGAGCAGTACTTC. Encoded protein: CASSAASGRWFYEQYF.